A selection of T cell receptor beta chains follows, all from one sample in a study of T-cell reconstitution after alpha-beta-depleted transplantation in children. TCRdb reprocessed the PCR reads via MiXCR and lists one record per CDR3 protein. In the table there are 300,000 or so distinct CDR3 sequences, about a tenth of which are singletons. This specimen was PBMCs from the stem cell graft donor, taken from the stem cell graft. The receptors derive from a human donor who donated a stem cell graft to a child with SCID. The CDR3 runs from the conserved cysteine through the conserved F or W. A D gene is named only where the DNA matches it firmly. The listing skips clone size in some rows; elsewhere it reads once, few, many or a size class.

D,size,V,J,DNA,CDR3
TRBD2,few,TRBV4-2,TRBJ2-5,TGTGCCAGCAGCCAAGACCCTAGCGGGGACCAGTACTTC,CASSQDPSGDQYF
TRBD1,NA,TRBV2,TRBJ2-7,TGTGCCAGCAGCATAGGACCAGGGGGCTACGAGCAGTACTTC,CASSIGPGGYEQYF
NA,many,TRBV5-1,TRBJ2-7,TGCGCCAGCAGCGGGGGGGCTATCAACTCCTACGAGCAGTACTTC,CASSGGAINSYEQYF
NA,NA,TRBV20-1,TRBJ2-5,TGCAGTGCTAGAGAGGGAAAAGAGACCCAGTACTTC,CSAREGKETQYF
NA,NA,TRBV7-9,TRBJ2-2,TGTGCCAGCAGCCCTGATACCACCGGGGAGCTGTTTTTT,CASSPDTTGELFF
NA,few,TRBV12-3/TRBV12-4,TRBJ2-3,TGTGCCAGCAGAGAGGTCGGAGATACGCAGTATTTT,CASREVGDTQYF
NA,few,TRBV12-3/TRBV12-4,TRBJ2-7,TGTGCCAGCAGTTTAGGGACGGCCTTCCTGGGGGAGCAGTACTTC,CASSLGTAFLGEQYF
NA,NA,TRBV20-1,TRBJ2-2,TGCAGTGCTAGATTTAAACCCGGGGAGCTGTTTTTT,CSARFKPGELFF
TRBD2,NA,TRBV2,TRBJ2-2,TGTGCCAGCATACCCCGGGGTAGCGGGGGGACTAACACCGGGGAGCTGTTTTTT,CASIPRGSGGTNTGELFF
TRBD2,few,TRBV9,TRBJ2-3,TGTGCCAGCAGCGGCTCAGCGGGGGTCACAGATACGCAGTATTTT,CASSGSAGVTDTQYF
NA,NA,TRBV24-1,TRBJ2-5,TGTGCCACCAGTGATCGGGATCAGAATCAAGAGACCCAGTACTTC,CATSDRDQNQETQYF
TRBD1,NA,TRBV5-1,TRBJ2-7,TGCGCCACCACCTTGGCCGGGGACAGCTCCTACGAGCAGTACTTC,CATTLAGDSSYEQYF
TRBD1,few,TRBV12-3/TRBV12-4,TRBJ1-2,TGTGCCAGCAGAGGGAGGGGGGACAGGGGCGGTGGCTACACCTTC,CASRGRGDRGGGYTF
NA,NA,TRBV7-2,TRBJ1-2,TGTGCCAGCAGCCGCCAGACAGGCGGGATGTATGGCTACACCTTC,CASSRQTGGMYGYTF
NA,many,TRBV27,TRBJ2-7,TGTGCCAGCAGTTCCCCTGGGGGGTCCGTGTACGAGCAGTACTTC,CASSSPGGSVYEQYF
NA,NA,TRBV21-1,TRBJ1-2,TGTGCCAGCAGCAAAAACTACACCTTC,CASSKNYTF
NA,few,TRBV5-4,TRBJ2-3,TGTGCCAGCAGCCAAATAGGATCTTCAACCACAGATACGCAGTATTTT,CASSQIGSSTTDTQYF
TRBD2,NA,TRBV14,TRBJ2-7,TGTGCCAGCAGCCATCCCCGACCCCCCCCGCGGGGGGACGAGCAGTACTTC,CASSHPRPPPRGDEQYF
TRBD2,few,TRBV7-7,TRBJ2-2,TGTGCCAGCAGCTTAGATGCGGGGGGGCTGTCCGGGGAGCTGTTTTTT,CASSLDAGGLSGELFF
NA,NA,TRBV12-3/TRBV12-4,TRBJ2-5,TGTGCCAGCAGGCCCCGGGGGTTTGATAGAGAGACCCAGTACTTC,CASRPRGFDRETQYF
NA,NA,TRBV12-3/TRBV12-4,TRBJ1-5,TGTGCCAGCAGTTTATCGGGGACCAGCAATCAGCCCCAGCATTTT,CASSLSGTSNQPQHF
NA,few,TRBV2,TRBJ1-5,TGTGCCAGCAGTGAAGCAGCGGCAGCATATCAGCCCCAGCATTTT,CASSEAAAAYQPQHF
NA,few,TRBV7-9,TRBJ2-1,TGTGCCAGCAGCTCCCGACAGACGCATGAGCAGTTCTTC,CASSSRQTHEQFF
TRBD2,NA,TRBV6-5,TRBJ2-3,TGTGCCAGCAGTTACCGTCACCAGAAGCGGGGTAGCACAGATACGCAGTATTTT,CASSYRHQKRGSTDTQYF
NA,NA,TRBV20-1,TRBJ2-5,TGCAGTGCTAGAGAAATGGGTGTAGAGACCCAGTACTTC,CSAREMGVETQYF
TRBD2,few,TRBV20-1,TRBJ2-1,TGCAGTGCTCCCCAGGGAGGGGAGGCGAAGGAGCAGTTCTTC,CSAPQGGEAKEQFF
TRBD2,NA,TRBV10-3,TRBJ2-2,TGTGCCATCAGTGAGTCAGGCGGGGGGGTCACCGGGGAGCTGTTTTTT,CAISESGGGVTGELFF
TRBD2,NA,TRBV7-3,TRBJ2-3,TGTGCCAGCAGCCCGGGGACTAGGCCCACAGATACGCAGTATTTT,CASSPGTRPTDTQYF
NA,NA,TRBV4-1,TRBJ2-6,TGCGCCAGCAACAAAATAGACAGTTTGACCCGCTCTGGGGCCAACGTCCTGACTTTC,CASNKIDSLTRSGANVLTF
NA,few,TRBV28,TRBJ2-7,TGTGCCGCAAAAGGCCCAAGGGAGCAGTACTTC,CAAKGPREQYF
NA,few,TRBV15,TRBJ2-7,TGTGCCACCAGCAGGTTAGACTACGAGCAGTACTTC,CATSRLDYEQYF
TRBD2,few,TRBV13,TRBJ2-7,TGTGCCAGCAGCTTAGTAGGACTAGCGGGGGCGACCGGTGAGCAGTACTTC,CASSLVGLAGATGEQYF
TRBD2,few,TRBV5-6,TRBJ2-5,TGTGCCAGCAGCTTGATCCGCGCGGGGGGATGGGAGACCCAGTACTTC,CASSLIRAGGWETQYF
NA,many,TRBV5-1,TRBJ1-3,TGCGCCAGCAGCTCTGGAAACACCATATATTTT,CASSSGNTIYF
TRBD1,many,TRBV5-8,TRBJ2-1,TGTGCCAGCAGCTTCGGGCTCGGGACAGGGTATATTGAGCAGTTCTTC,CASSFGLGTGYIEQFF
NA,many,TRBV29-1,TRBJ2-1,TGCAGCGTTCTCACAGGGAGGGAGCAGTTCTTC,CSVLTGREQFF
NA,NA,TRBV6-5,TRBJ1-1,TGTGCCAGCATCTCAAGTGGGGGCACTGAAGCTTTCTTT,CASISSGGTEAFF
NA,NA,TRBV5-1,TRBJ2-3,TGCGCCAGCGGTGGCGCAGAAGCTTTCACAGATACGCAGTATTTT,CASGGAEAFTDTQYF
NA,few,TRBV6-5,TRBJ1-6,TGTGCCAGTAGACCCCAGGGGCTCTCCTATAATTCACCCCTCCACTTT,CASRPQGLSYNSPLHF
NA,few,TRBV7-8,TRBJ2-2,TGTGCCAGCAGCTTTCAGATGACTACCGGGGAGCTGTTTTTT,CASSFQMTTGELFF
TRBD2,few,TRBV12-3/TRBV12-4,TRBJ2-7,TGTGCCAGCAGTTTAGATACCAGCGGGGGCTCCTACGAGCAGTACTTC,CASSLDTSGGSYEQYF
TRBD1,few,TRBV7-7,TRBJ2-2,TGTGCTAGCAGCTTAGGGGACAGGGGAAGCACCGGGGAGCTGTTTTTT,CASSLGDRGSTGELFF
NA,many,TRBV12-3/TRBV12-4,TRBJ2-3,TGTGCCAGCAGGCCCCTAGGGGCGGTAGATACGCAGTATTTT,CASRPLGAVDTQYF
NA,few,TRBV20-1,TRBJ1-1,TGCAGTGCAAACGCAGGAGGGACTGAAGCTTTCTTT,CSANAGGTEAFF
TRBD1,few,TRBV14,TRBJ2-1,TGTGCCAGCAGCCACTGGGGACAGATGAATGAGCAGTTCTTC,CASSHWGQMNEQFF
NA,few,TRBV20-1,TRBJ1-4,TGCAGTGCCCTGGATACAACTAATGAAAAACTGTTTTTT,CSALDTTNEKLFF
NA,NA,TRBV5-1,TRBJ2-7,TGCGCCAGCAGATTGACAGTGCCCCCCTCCTACGAGCAGTACTTC,CASRLTVPPSYEQYF
NA,NA,TRBV6-2/TRBV6-3,TRBJ1-1,TGTGCCAGCAGTCTTTGGACTGAAGCTTTCTTT,CASSLWTEAFF
NA,few,TRBV12-5,TRBJ2-5,TGTGCTAGTGGTTTTCGAGGGACCCAGTACTTC,CASGFRGTQYF
NA,many,TRBV5-1,TRBJ1-1,TGCGCCAGCAGCAGGGGCATGAACACTGAAGCTTTCTTT,CASSRGMNTEAFF
NA,many,TRBV5-1,TRBJ2-1,TGCGCCAGCTCTGCGGGCACTAGCTCCTACAATGAGCAGTTCTTC,CASSAGTSSYNEQFF
NA,NA,TRBV7-3,TRBJ2-7,TGTGCCAGCAGCCCCACACTGGGGCCACTCTACGAGCAGTACTTC,CASSPTLGPLYEQYF
TRBD1,NA,TRBV9,TRBJ2-7,TGTGCCAGCAGCCCGCGGACAGGGGTGACCTACGAGCAGTACTTC,CASSPRTGVTYEQYF
NA,NA,TRBV6-2/TRBV6-3,TRBJ2-3,TGTGCCAGCACTCAGGGACTTGGGCGCACAGATACGCAGTATTTT,CASTQGLGRTDTQYF
NA,few,TRBV7-7,TRBJ2-3,TGTGCCAGCAGCGGGGCCTCAGATACGCAGTATTTT,CASSGASDTQYF
NA,NA,TRBV2,TRBJ2-3,TGTGCCAGATCTGTCACAGATACGCAGTATTTT,CARSVTDTQYF
NA,many,TRBV3-1,TRBJ2-1,TGTGCCAGCAGCGCCTGGGGGGGCCTGGAGAATGAGCAGTTCTTC,CASSAWGGLENEQFF
TRBD2,many,TRBV29-1,TRBJ2-1,TGCAGCGTTGAAGTGCCTAGCGGGGCCTACAATGAGCAGTTCTTC,CSVEVPSGAYNEQFF
NA,NA,TRBV12-3/TRBV12-4,TRBJ2-2,TGTGCCAGCACCTTAGACGCCGGGGAGCTGTTTTTT,CASTLDAGELFF
NA,NA,TRBV4-1,TRBJ2-5,TGCGCCAGCAGCCAAGCGGGAAAGGTGGAGACCCAGTACTTC,CASSQAGKVETQYF